Each of the 18 T cell receptor beta chains below was sequenced from the same sample in a study of blood T cell repertoires in COVID-19 (dated by TCRdb to about 2020). The library was generated by the immunoSEQ multiplex PCR assay. As stored in TCRdb, this immuneACCESS dataset retains in-frame rearrangements with V and J assigned. A fraction of the clones does not appear; measured against another copy, unresolved V genes explain less than half of the discrepancy, and the remainder lacks a known reason. The sample includes around 380,000 clones, with roughly four fifths observed a single time. The biggest ten clones account for about 1% of the sample. Source material: peripheral blood. The receptors stem from a human donor with acute or convalescent COVID-19. The donor label of this sample is uncertain.

V and J are TRBV19 and TRBJ1-5; D uncertain. V lost 5 bases and J lost 7, with 15 bases in between. From germline, CDR1 is LNHDA and CDR2 SQIVND (reference sequence). CDR3 length: 14 residues. CDR3 in DNA: TGTGCCAGTAGTTTAAGGGAGACTCTGCAGCCCCAGCATTTT. The encoded protein is CASSLRETLQPQHF.

The J gene is TRBJ2-1, the V gene TRBV2, with TRBD2 matching over 9 bases. Germline V CDR1 and CDR2: SNHLY, FYNNEI. J lost 1 base, V lost 4 bases, and 5 bases had no gene match. The length of the CDR3 is 16 residues. The CDR3 DNA is TGTGCCAGCAGTGGAAGGCTAGCGGGGTCCTACAATGAGCAGTTCTTC. Its translation: CASSGRLAGSYNEQFF. Based on the CDR3 plus reference TRBV2 and TRBJ2-1, the full variable domain is EPEVTQTPSHQVTQMGQEVILRCVPISNHLYFYWYRQILGQKVEFLVSFYNNEISEKSEIFDDQFSVERPDGSNFTLKIRSTKLEDSAMYFCASSGRLAGSYNEQFFGPGTRLTVL.

The chain combines TRBV7-2 with TRBJ2-5, with a weak D call TRBD2 (5 bases). V shed 3 bases and J shed 8 bases, with 16 bases lying between them. CDR3 size: 14 residues. Germline V gene lookup returns CDR1 SGHTA and CDR2 FQGNSA. CDR3 region: CASSFVSSGGTQYF. The CDR3 bases are TGTGCCAGCAGCTTTGTGTCGAGCGGAGGAACCCAGTACTTC.

This clone was detected a few times. The genes are TRBV2 and TRBJ1-6; D uncertain. V was clipped by 9 bases and J by 7 bases, with 13 bases between them. CDR3 size: 13 residues. Germline V gene lookup returns CDR1 SNHLY and CDR2 FYNNEI. The CDR3: CARRGNQNSPLHF. The DNA of the CDR3 is TGTGCCAGAAGAGGAAATCAGAATTCACCCCTCCACTTT.

Concerning this clone itself: A read error may produce the germline difference seen at one junction end. The chain uses TRBV6-4 and TRBJ2-1, with 16 nucleotides matching TRBD2. The CDR3 spans 17 residues. Germline CDR1 reads MRHNA; CDR2 reads SNTAGT. CDR3 nucleotides: TGTGCCAGCAGTGCGGGACTAGCGGGGGGGGCCTACAAGGAGCAGTTCTTC. Residues: CASSAGLAGGAYKEQFF.

The chain joins TRBV5-1 to TRBJ1-1, with no clear D. CDR1 is SGHRS, CDR2 YFSETQ, per germline. Trimming took off 0 bases at V and 1 base at J, with 10 bases between the two ends. The CDR3 consists of 15 residues. For the CDR3, the DNA is TGCGCCAGCAGCTTGGTTGGAGGTACGAACACTGAAGCTTTCTTT. This encodes CASSLVGGTNTEAFF.

The CDR3 region has the DNA TGTGCCTGCGAGATAGACAGGTACAATGAGCAGTTCTTC. This encodes CACEIDRYNEQFF. The chain recombines TRBV6-5 with TRBJ2-1; tentative D call: TRBD1 (6 bases). Trimming took off 11 bases at V and 4 bases at J, with 15 bases between the two ends. This CDR3 has 13 residues. From germline, CDR1 is MNHEY and CDR2 SVGAGI.

The V and J genes are TRBV6-1 and TRBJ2-3; possible D gene TRBD1, 5 bases. CDR3 length equals 13 residues. From germline, CDR1 is MNHNS and CDR2 SASEGT. The V gene lost 1 base and the J gene lost 7 bases, with 9 bases spanning the gap. CDR3 nucleotides: TGTGCCAGCAGTGAAGGGTCAGGGTATACGCAGTATTTT. Its translation is CASSEGSGYTQYF.

In its sample, this clone was seen a few times. This sequence joins TRBV30 and TRBJ1-5, with 12 bases aligning to TRBD1. The CDR3 spans 16 residues. Germline-derived CDR1 and CDR2 are GTSNPN and SVGIG (reference sequence). The J segment lost 7 bases and the V segment lost 3 bases, leaving 10 bases of the junction unmatched. The CDR3 sequence is CAWSPGDRGLWQPQHF. In nucleotides, the CDR3 is TGTGCCTGGAGCCCGGGGGACAGGGGGCTCTGGCAGCCCCAGCATTTT.

The chain has TRBV4-2 and TRBJ2-7; 11 bases line up with TRBD2. Germline V gene sequence: CDR1 LGHNA, CDR2 YNFKEQ. V shed 1 base, J shed 5 bases, and the junction held 7 bases outside the gene matches. The CDR3 is made up of 16 amino acids. The CDR3 region is CASSQVTSGSRDEQYF. The CDR3 DNA reads as TGTGCCAGCAGCCAAGTAACTAGCGGGAGTCGCGACGAGCAGTACTTC.

V and J are TRBV28 and TRBJ2-3, with 8 bases that match TRBD2. Germline V lookup: CDR1 MDHEN, CDR2 SYDVKM. With 1 base clipped from V and 5 bases from J, the junction kept 14 bases outside the gene matches. CDR3 length: 18 residues. CDR3 bases: TGTGCCAGCAGTTTATTTCGAGGGCGGGGGGCAGGCAGAGATACGCAGTATTTT. Its protein product is CASSLFRGRGAGRDTQYF.

The chain is built from TRBV6-5 and TRBJ2-7; 7 bases line up with TRBD1. The CDR3 loop spans 14 amino acids. CDR1 is MNHEY and CDR2 is SVGAGI in the germline V gene. Trimming cost V 8 bases and J 0 bases; bases outside gene matches: 7. Written as DNA, the CDR3 is TGTGCCAGCCGGGGACAGATCTTCTCCTACGAGCAGTACTTC. This gives the protein CASRGQIFSYEQYF.

This chain links TRBV18 with TRBJ2-6, with D tentatively TRBD2 (6 bases). CDR3 length equals 17 residues. Trimming cost V 3 bases and J 0 bases, with 12 bases left between them. Germline V CDR1 and CDR2: KGHSH, LQKENI. CDR3 sequence: CASSPLAGFSGANVLTF. The CDR3, as DNA: TGTGCCAGCTCACCTCTGGCGGGGTTCTCTGGGGCCAACGTCCTGACTTTC.

Comments on this clone: Other DNA sequences within the sample encode an identical CDR3. The chain uses TRBV18 and TRBJ2-7; D gene unclear. The CDR3 is 13 residues long. V lost 3 bases to trimming and J lost 0 bases, with 6 bases between them. The germline gives CDR1 KGHSH, CDR2 LQKENI. In DNA, the CDR3 is TGTGCCAGCTCACCGGCTAGCTCCTACGAGCAGTACTTC. Translating gives CASSPASSYEQYF.

The CDR3 reads CSASPLDSHRRTDTQYF. As DNA, the CDR3 is TGCAGTGCTAGTCCTTTGGACAGCCACCGCCGCACAGATACGCAGTATTTT. This chain connects TRBV20-1 to TRBJ2-3; possible D gene TRBD1, 6 bases. In germline, CDR1 is DFQATT, CDR2 SNEGSKA (reference sequence). This CDR3 has 17 amino acids. V was pared by 3 bases and J by 1 base, with 20 bases between.

Remarks on this clone: Other DNA sequences from this sample encode an identical CDR3 as well. V usage is TRBV5-1 and J usage is TRBJ2-7; D is unresolved. This CDR3 is built from 14 residues. Germline CDR1 reads SGHRS; CDR2 reads YFSETQ. Between the trimmed V and J ends, which lost 0 bases and 0 bases, there was a span of 7 bases. Here the CDR3 reads CASSLEPSSYEQYF. The CDR3 bases are TGCGCCAGCAGCTTGGAACCCAGCTCCTACGAGCAGTACTTC.

This clone has just one count. The chain couples TRBV28 to TRBJ1-2, with 7 bases matching TRBD1. The CDR3 totals 11 residues. V lost 6 bases to trimming and J lost 6 bases; unmatched junction nucleotides: 1. Germline CDR1 MDHEN, CDR2 SYDVKM. The CDR3 loop reads CASSDRDGYTF. The CDR3 DNA reads TGTGCCAGCAGCGACAGGGATGGCTACACCTTC.

This clone was counted a few times. DNA for the CDR3: TGTGCCTGTTGGGACAGGGGTAACACCGGGGAGCTGTTTTTT. Protein sequence: CACWDRGNTGELFF. The chain carries TRBV19 and TRBJ2-2; 10 positions match TRBD1. The CDR3 contains 14 residues. Germline CDR1 is LNHDA and CDR2 is SQIVND (reference sequence). Trimming at V came to 11 bases and at J to 2 bases, leaving 5 bases not matched to a gene.